Following are 7 T cell receptor beta chains from one sample sequenced in a study of cytomegalovirus exposure and HLA in healthy donors. The PCR contained 60 Vbeta and 13 Jbeta primers. Clones were sequenced by immunoSEQ multiplex PCR, and TCRdb holds only the in-frame ones, with some missing. Of 160,000 or so clones listed, more than 75% are singletons. Sequencing input: PBMCs. These receptors were collected from a woman aged 18 to 35 in good health and CMV-seronegative.

V usage is TRBV7-2 and J usage is TRBJ2-1; TRBD1 agrees at 7 bases. Germline CDR1 reads SGHTA; CDR2 reads FQGNSA. CDR3 length: 15 residues. The junction had 11 bases not matched to a gene; V was cut back by 4 bases and J by 8 bases. The DNA for the CDR3 is TGTGCCAGCAGCTCCCAGGGACAGTCTACGTATGAGCAGTTCTTC. As protein: CASSSQGQSTYEQFF.

The sample holds a few counts of this clone. The gene calls are TRBV30 and TRBJ1-2; a weak D match, TRBD1 (5 bases). Germline V gene lookup returns CDR1 GTSNPN and CDR2 SVGIG (reference sequence). V was cut by 7 bases and J by 6 bases, with 21 bases left in between. This CDR3 has 14 residues. CDR3 sequence (DNA): TGTGCCTCACCCCGGGACTCACGGGGGGATGGCTACACCTTC. This encodes CASPRDSRGDGYTF.

This chain connects TRBV6-1 to TRBJ2-5; D not certain. Judging by the DNA end, TRBJ2-7 fits better; the J call may be wrong. Germline V gene lookup returns CDR1 MNHNS and CDR2 SASEGT. The CDR3 loop spans 12 amino acids. The CDR3 DNA is TGTGCCAGCAGCCCCAATATGTACGAGCAGTACTTC. Amino acids: CASSPNMYEQYF.

The V and J genes are TRBV4-2 and TRBJ1-2, with 9 bases that match TRBD1. The CDR3 runs to 15 residues. The V segment lost 5 bases and the J segment 2 bases; nucleotides outside the gene matches: 6. Germline lookup yields CDR1 LGHNA and CDR2 YNFKEQ. The CDR3 reads CASSDKDRGNYGYTF. The DNA of the CDR3 is TGTGCCAGCAGCGATAAAGACAGGGGGAACTATGGCTACACCTTC.

This clone occurred a few times. The chain couples TRBV5-1 to TRBJ2-7; 8 nucleotides agree with TRBD1. The germline gives CDR1 SGHRS, CDR2 YFSETQ. The ends lost 2 bases at V and 1 base at J; junction bases unmatched: 2. This CDR3 is built from 14 residues. The CDR3 bases are TGCGCCAGCAGCTTCCAGGGGGCTTCCTACGAGCAGTACTTC. Translated, it gives CASSFQGASYEQYF.

This clone was seen just once. The chain is built from TRBV7-2 and TRBJ1-2, with 10 bases that match TRBD1. From germline, CDR1 is SGHTA and CDR2 FQGNSA. This CDR3 comprises 16 residues. Trimming removed 1 base from V and 7 bases from J; junction bases left unmatched: 9. The DNA for the CDR3 is TGTGCCAGCAGCTTAGATCGCCCGCGGACAGGGGGTGGCTACACCTTC. It yields the protein CASSLDRPRTGGGYTF.

This chain connects TRBV15 to TRBJ2-7, with a possible D match to TRBD2 (5 bases). The ends were cut back, 4 bases at V and 4 bases at J, with 11 bases in the middle. The CDR3 consists of 13 residues. Germline CDR1 reads LNHNV; CDR2 reads YYDKDF (reference sequence). CDR3 coding DNA: TGTGCCACCAGCACCTCCCCGGGGTACGAGCAGTACTTC. It codes for CATSTSPGYEQYF.